The source of this TCR beta chain is a study of neurological immune-mediated disorders. Germline V lookup: CDR1 MNHEY, CDR2 SVGAGI. The CDR3 length is 15 residues. With 5 bases removed from V and 7 bases from J, the gap between germline ends came to 18 bases. In this sample, this clonotype turned up many times. For sorted libraries, the input was about 920,000 CD4+ or CD8+ T cells. Synthesis of cDNA was accomplished via 5'RACE employing 10-nucleotide random UMIs. MiXCR, run by TCRdb on the 5' RACE reads, gives a single entry per CDR3 protein. The sample lists roughly 31,000 distinct CDR3 sequences; under 30% were seen once.

Sequencing input: CD4+ T cells from blood. The origin of this receptor is a man between 50 and 59 years old with HTLV-1-associated myelopathy (HAM/TSP). The J gene is TRBJ2-1, the V gene TRBV6-5; a possible D gene is TRBD2 (6 bases). Here the CDR3 reads CASSTPRGGINEQFF. DNA for the CDR3: TGTGCCAGCAGTACGCCCCGTGGGGGGATAAATGAGCAGTTCTTC.